The rows below give T cell receptor beta chains drawn from one sample of a study of T cell repertoires in cytomegalovirus infection. TCRdb ran MiXCR on the reads and lists one entry per CDR3 protein. The sample has roughly 150,000 distinct CDR3 sequences, 15% to 20% seen once. Source material: CD8+ T cells from PBMCs. Every receptor here comes from a human donor in good health (CMV status not recorded). Some clones in this sample may be carry-over from other donors' samples. CDR3s include the opening cysteine and the closing phenylalanine or tryptophan. Fields, in order: V gene, clone size, J gene, D gene, CDR3 DNA, CDR3 protein. The D gene is left open where the match is weak. Clone sizes are given selectively: once, few, many, or a class where the clone is expanded.

v_gene: TRBV28
abundance: NA
j_gene: TRBJ1-5
d_gene: NA
CDR3nt: TGTGCCACCGGGCGCGCACGTAGCAATCAGCCCCAGCATTTT
CDR3aa: CATGRARSNQPQHF

v_gene: TRBV14
abundance: few
j_gene: TRBJ1-2
d_gene: NA
CDR3nt: TGTGCCAGCAGCCAAGATAATCGGTTTATCGATGGCTACACCTTC
CDR3aa: CASSQDNRFIDGYTF

v_gene: TRBV7-2
abundance: NA
j_gene: TRBJ2-7
d_gene: NA
CDR3nt: TGTGCCAGCAAGGGGGACGCTACGGAGTACTTC
CDR3aa: CASKGDATEYF

v_gene: TRBV7-2
abundance: NA
j_gene: TRBJ2-5
d_gene: NA
CDR3nt: TGTGCCAGCAGCTCCCCGTACCAAGAGACCCAGTACTTC
CDR3aa: CASSSPYQETQYF

v_gene: TRBV12-3/TRBV12-4
abundance: NA
j_gene: TRBJ2-1
d_gene: TRBD2
CDR3nt: TGTGCCAGCAGTTTGGGTAGCGGGGGGGTCCCCGAGCAGTTCTTC
CDR3aa: CASSLGSGGVPEQFF

v_gene: TRBV28
abundance: NA
j_gene: TRBJ1-4
d_gene: NA
CDR3nt: TGTGCCAGCAGTGATGACTTAACAACGAATGAAAAACTGTTTTTT
CDR3aa: CASSDDLTTNEKLFF

v_gene: TRBV7-6
abundance: NA
j_gene: TRBJ2-1
d_gene: NA
CDR3nt: TGTGCCAGCAGCCGCGCTACGGGATCCGATGAGCAGTTCTTC
CDR3aa: CASSRATGSDEQFF

v_gene: TRBV6-5
abundance: NA
j_gene: TRBJ2-6
d_gene: NA
CDR3nt: TGTGCCAGCAGTTACTCCAGCTCTGGGGCCAACGTCCTGACTTTC
CDR3aa: CASSYSSSGANVLTF

v_gene: TRBV20-1
abundance: NA
j_gene: TRBJ2-7
d_gene: NA
CDR3nt: TGCAGTGCTAGAGAGAGACAGGTGTCGGGGTCCTACGAGCAGTACTTC
CDR3aa: CSARERQVSGSYEQYF

v_gene: TRBV28
abundance: few
j_gene: TRBJ1-2
d_gene: TRBD1
CDR3nt: TGTGCCAGCACCTCGGGACAGACAACCTATGGCTACACCTTC
CDR3aa: CASTSGQTTYGYTF

v_gene: TRBV7-2
abundance: NA
j_gene: TRBJ1-5
d_gene: NA
CDR3nt: TGTGCCAGCAGCTTATGGGAGGGTGAAAATCAGCCCCAGCATTTT
CDR3aa: CASSLWEGENQPQHF

v_gene: TRBV7-6
abundance: NA
j_gene: TRBJ2-2
d_gene: NA
CDR3nt: TGTGCCAGCAGCTCGGACAGCGGGGAGCTGTTTTTT
CDR3aa: CASSSDSGELFF

v_gene: TRBV4-1
abundance: few
j_gene: TRBJ2-7
d_gene: NA
CDR3nt: TGCGCCAGCAGCCAAGTGGACGGGTACGAGCAGTACTTC
CDR3aa: CASSQVDGYEQYF

v_gene: TRBV5-1
abundance: few
j_gene: TRBJ1-1
d_gene: NA
CDR3nt: TGCGCCAGCAGCCCGCACTTCCGGACCGGCAACACTGAAGCTTTCTTT
CDR3aa: CASSPHFRTGNTEAFF

v_gene: TRBV6-2/TRBV6-3
abundance: few
j_gene: TRBJ1-2
d_gene: TRBD1
CDR3nt: TGTGCCAGCAGTTACCTCGGACAGGAAGGTTGGGGCTACACCTTC
CDR3aa: CASSYLGQEGWGYTF

v_gene: TRBV9
abundance: NA
j_gene: TRBJ1-2
d_gene: NA
CDR3nt: TGTGCCAGCAGGAGAAATGGCTACACCTTC
CDR3aa: CASRRNGYTF

v_gene: TRBV28
abundance: many
j_gene: TRBJ2-7
d_gene: NA
CDR3nt: TGTGCCAGCAGTTTCCTGATTGCCCGGGACCGCGAACCCTACGAGCAGTACTTC
CDR3aa: CASSFLIARDREPYEQYF